The clone carrying this T cell receptor (beta chain) qualifies as medium-sized (0.01 to 0.1%). Antigen: not known. Some clones are missing from TCRdb's copy, which holds only in-frame ones; the method was immunoSEQ multiplex PCR. Of about 30,000 clones listed, 81% are singletons. Time point defined: cycle 4 day 1 (C4D1), after less than 7 weeks of nivolumab. Autologous stem cell transplantation was followed by relapse in every patient, and brentuximab vedotin exposure varied. The sample originates from a study of PD-1 blockade in classical Hodgkin lymphoma. On the study more broadly: Nivolumab dosing for patients was 3 mg/kg, administered intravenously every 2 weeks.

The CDR3 is made up of 13 amino acids. Germline values: CDR1 SNHLY, CDR2 FYNNEI. Trimming stripped 2 bases from V and 3 bases from J, with 7 bases between. Study results and caveats: Only CD4+ TCR diversity, not CD8+, had risen significantly by C4D1. Differences between repertoires have undefined causes, possibly disease activity or prior therapy.

The source is a human donor with classical Hodgkin lymphoma. Sequenced material: peripheral blood mononuclear cells (PBMCs), taken before the fourth cycle of nivolumab. The V and J genes are TRBV2 and TRBJ1-2; D possibly corresponds to TRBD1 (6 bases). The DNA for the CDR3 is TGTGCCAGCAGTGAATACAGGGACTATGGCTACACCTTC. It codes for CASSEYRDYGYTF.